Listed here is a single T cell receptor (beta chain). Its target is not known. Sequencing was performed with immunoSEQ multiplex PCR; in TCRdb, only in-frame clones are kept and a portion is missing. This table has some 39,000 clones, 80% to 90% appearing once. This sample is drawn from a study of OX40 agonist ivuxolimab in advanced cancers. Overall study context: An agonistic anti-OX40 (CD134) antibody, ivuxolimab, was used to treat the patients. Study results and caveats: Partial responders treated at 0.1-3.0 mg/kg exhibited clonal expansion among the lowest measured.

In germline, CDR1 is MNHEY, CDR2 SMNVEV (reference sequence). The CDR3 loop spans 15 amino acids. The ends lost 6 bases at V and 7 bases at J; junction bases unmatched: 8. The chain joins TRBV27 to TRBJ2-3, with 12 bases lining up with TRBD2. The TCR comes from an adult with an advanced solid tumor such as melanoma, head and neck, liver or kidney cancer. The sample was CD4+ or CD8+ T cells sorted from blood, taken in a trial of the OX40 agonist ivuxolimab. The DNA for the CDR3 is TGTGCCAGCAGGTCGACTAGCGGGGGCTCTAATACGCAGTATTTT. Its protein is CASRSTSGGSNTQYF.